These T cell receptor beta chains were read from a single sample in a study of radiotherapy plus CTLA-4 blockade in lung cancer. TCRdb's table, derived via immunoSEQ multiplex PCR, lists solely in-frame clones and lacks some. Here the sample spans tens of thousands of clones, over 65% being singletons. Sequencing was performed on peripheral blood, taken from a patient treated with radiotherapy plus ipilimumab. The source of these receptors is a human donor with non-small cell lung cancer who had a partial response to radiotherapy plus ipilimumab. Both conserved end residues are part of each CDR3. A D gene is named only where the DNA matches it firmly. Size is stated for part of the rows, as once, few or many counts, or as a class when the clone is expanded.

clone_size,j_call,d_call,v_call,cdr3_aa,cdr3_nt
NA,TRBJ1-2,NA,TRBV5-1,CASSPQGTHGYTF,TGCGCCAGCAGCCCACAGGGTACGCATGGCTACACCTTC
NA,TRBJ2-2,TRBD1,TRBV9,CASSVAQGALSGELFF,TGTGCCAGCAGCGTAGCACAGGGGGCCCTTTCCGGGGAGCTGTTTTTT
NA,TRBJ1-4,NA,TRBV25-1,CASSEWTGGREKLFF,TGTGCCAGCAGTGAATGGACTGGCGGGCGCGAAAAACTGTTTTTT
NA,TRBJ2-1,TRBD2,TRBV11-1,CASSGKVGGGPNEQFF,TGTGCCAGCAGCGGCAAAGTGGGCGGGGGGCCCAATGAGCAGTTCTTC
once,TRBJ2-3,TRBD1,TRBV5-1,CASSTPGQRTDTQYF,TGCGCCAGCAGCACCCCGGGACAGAGAACAGATACGCAGTATTTT
NA,TRBJ1-2,NA,TRBV4-1,CASSQDRGTYGYTF,TGCGCCAGCAGCCAAGATCGGGGGACCTATGGCTACACCTTC
NA,TRBJ2-4,TRBD1,TRBV5-5,CASSGTDKNIQYF,TGTGCCAGTTCAGGGACAGACAAAAACATTCAGTACTTC
NA,TRBJ1-1,TRBD1,TRBV6-5,CASSQTGLPEAFF,TGTGCCAGCAGTCAGACAGGGCTCCCTGAAGCTTTCTTT
NA,TRBJ2-7,NA,TRBV9,CASSVAKDFTYEQYF,TGTGCCAGCAGCGTAGCTAAGGACTTCACCTACGAGCAGTACTTC
NA,TRBJ2-7,TRBD2,TRBV7-6,CASSSLTSEEQYF,TGTGCCAGCAGCTCTCTTACTAGCGAGGAGCAGTACTTC
once,TRBJ1-2,TRBD1,TRBV4-1,CASSLQGIEGYTF,TGCGCCAGCAGTCTACAGGGGATTGAGGGCTACACCTTC
NA,TRBJ1-1,TRBD1,TRBV27,CASSLSAGQTLNTEAFF,TGTGCCAGCAGTTTATCCGCGGGACAGACCTTGAACACTGAAGCTTTCTTT
NA,TRBJ2-7,NA,TRBV30,CAWAGHGYEQYF,TGTGCCTGGGCAGGGCACGGTTACGAGCAGTACTTC
few,TRBJ1-1,NA,TRBV5-1,CASSLPLPGTNEAFF,TGCGCCAGCAGCTTGCCGCTCCCGGGAACAAATGAAGCTTTCTTT
NA,TRBJ2-2,TRBD2,TRBV5-1,CASSHGTSGANTGELFF,TGCGCCAGCAGCCATGGGACTAGCGGGGCGAACACCGGGGAGCTGTTTTTT
medium-sized,TRBJ1-2,NA,TRBV7-9,CASSSDWERGYTF,TGTGCCAGCAGCTCGGACTGGGAACGCGGCTACACCTTC
NA,TRBJ2-2,NA,TRBV4-3,CASSQEIRFANTGELFF,TGCGCCAGCAGCCAAGAAATCCGGTTCGCGAACACCGGGGAGCTGTTTTTT
few,TRBJ1-2,NA,TRBV5-8,CASSQDTLRAGYGYTF,TGCGCCAGCAGCCAAGACACACTGCGGGCGGGCTATGGCTACACCTTC
once,TRBJ1-3,NA,TRBV7-8,CASSLNSIAANTIYF,TGTGCCAGCAGCCTAAACTCTATTGCGGCGAACACCATATATTTT
NA,TRBJ2-7,NA,TRBV18,CASSQDSSYEQYF,TGTGCCAGCTCCCAGGACAGTTCCTACGAGCAGTACTTC
NA,TRBJ2-1,NA,TRBV9,CASGTGTLTSDEQFF,TGTGCCAGCGGAACCGGGACTTTGACCAGCGATGAGCAGTTCTTC
NA,TRBJ2-7,TRBD1,TRBV5-1,CASSRGQAYEQYF,TGCGCCAGCAGCCGGGGACAGGCCTACGAGCAGTACTTC
few,TRBJ2-7,NA,TRBV7-9,CASSEQVSYEQYF,TGTGCCAGCAGCGAACAGGTCTCCTACGAGCAGTACTTC
NA,TRBJ1-1,NA,TRBV5-1,CASSLDFQGTNTEAFF,TGCGCCAGCAGCTTGGACTTTCAGGGGACGAACACTGAAGCTTTCTTT
NA,TRBJ2-5,TRBD2,TRBV4-2,CASSQVSGAGVLVETQYF,TGTGCCAGCAGCCAAGTAAGCGGAGCGGGGGTGCTAGTGGAGACCCAGTACTTC
NA,TRBJ1-4,TRBD1,TRBV4-1,CASSQAGTGRLNEKLFF,TGCGCCAGCAGCCAAGCCGGGACAGGTCGGCTGAATGAAAAACTGTTTTTT
NA,TRBJ2-2,TRBD2,TRBV4-2,CASSQDVEVAGDTGELFF,TGTGCCAGCAGCCAAGATGTGGAGGTAGCGGGGGACACCGGGGAGCTGTTTTTT
NA,TRBJ2-7,TRBD1,TRBV2,CASSGGQGVAYEQYF,TGTGCCAGCAGTGGAGGACAGGGGGTTGCCTACGAGCAGTACTTC
NA,TRBJ2-7,NA,TRBV4-1,CASSQGAAAASYEQYF,TGCGCCAGCAGCCAAGGTGCGGCAGCGGCTAGCTACGAGCAGTACTTC
once,TRBJ2-3,TRBD2,TRBV9,CASSPPGTSSRDTQYF,TGTGCCAGCAGCCCCCCCGGGACTAGCTCGCGTGATACGCAGTATTTT
NA,TRBJ1-2,TRBD1,TRBV6-5,CASSGQGSNYGYTF,TGTGCCAGCAGTGGACAGGGGTCTAACTATGGCTACACCTTC
NA,TRBJ2-7,NA,TRBV10-3,CAISESAGQEQYF,TGTGCCATCAGTGAGTCGGCGGGGCAAGAGCAGTACTTC
once,TRBJ1-1,NA,TRBV27,CASSLMAALNTEAFF,TGTGCCAGCAGTTTAATGGCTGCCTTGAACACTGAAGCTTTCTTT
NA,TRBJ1-1,NA,TRBV7-9,CASSLAGQLNTEAFF,TGTGCCAGCAGCTTAGCTGGACAGTTGAACACTGAAGCTTTCTTT
NA,TRBJ2-7,NA,TRBV28,CASSLPRYEQYF,TGTGCCAGCAGCCTGCCCAGGTACGAGCAGTACTTC
once,TRBJ2-7,TRBD2,TRBV6-7,CASRGLAGWPYEQYF,TGTGCCAGCAGGGGATTAGCGGGGTGGCCCTACGAGCAGTACTTC
NA,TRBJ1-2,NA,TRBV5-6,CASSPTGRYGYTF,TGTGCCAGTTCCCCAACAGGGCGGTATGGCTACACCTTC
once,TRBJ2-1,TRBD2,TRBV5-1,CASSPWTSGGLSSYNEQFF,TGCGCCAGCAGCCCATGGACTAGCGGGGGCCTTAGCTCCTACAATGAGCAGTTCTTC
few,TRBJ1-1,TRBD1,TRBV11-2,CASSFDRGGAFF,TGTGCCAGCAGCTTCGACAGGGGAGGAGCTTTCTTT
NA,TRBJ1-1,NA,TRBV19,CASSPTVDTEAFF,TGTGCCAGTAGCCCGACTGTAGACACTGAAGCTTTCTTT
NA,TRBJ2-5,TRBD2,TRBV28,CASSFGDRGTSGNQETQYF,TGTGCCAGCAGTTTCGGAGACAGGGGAACTAGCGGGAACCAAGAGACCCAGTACTTC
NA,TRBJ2-3,TRBD2,TRBV10-1,CASSDSIQGGTDTQYF,TGCGCCAGCAGTGACTCGATCCAGGGAGGGACAGATACGCAGTATTTT
NA,TRBJ1-1,NA,TRBV5-1,CASSLGRGSGDTEAFF,TGCGCCAGCAGCTTGGGGCGGGGGAGTGGGGACACTGAAGCTTTCTTT
NA,TRBJ2-5,TRBD2,TRBV9,CASSVGGGFGETQYF,TGTGCCAGCAGCGTAGGGGGGGGATTTGGAGAGACCCAGTACTTC
once,TRBJ2-7,NA,TRBV6-5,CASSYSGASSSYEQYF,TGTGCCAGCAGTTACTCAGGGGCCTCGAGCTCCTACGAGCAGTACTTC
NA,TRBJ2-5,NA,TRBV5-1,CASSSTRSETQYF,TGCGCCAGCAGCTCGACTAGATCAGAGACCCAGTACTTC
NA,TRBJ2-1,NA,TRBV7-3,CASSLFVGGAGNEQFF,TGTGCCAGCAGCTTATTTGTGGGGGGGGCCGGGAATGAGCAGTTCTTC
NA,TRBJ2-4,NA,TRBV19,CASSATGGGNIQYF,TGTGCCAGTAGTGCCACAGGGGGGGGAAACATTCAGTACTTC
NA,TRBJ1-1,TRBD1,TRBV19,CASRQGAGNTEAFF,TGTGCCAGTAGGCAGGGGGCCGGGAACACTGAAGCTTTCTTT
NA,TRBJ1-3,NA,TRBV5-6,CASSLAGNTIYF,TGTGCCAGCAGCTTGGCAGGAAACACCATATATTTT
NA,TRBJ2-5,TRBD2,TRBV4-2,CASSQARTSGAGETQYF,TGTGCCAGCAGCCAAGCCAGGACTAGCGGGGCTGGGGAGACCCAGTACTTC
NA,TRBJ2-7,TRBD1,TRBV5-3,CARSPSGQGIVYEQYF,TGTGCCAGAAGCCCGTCGGGACAGGGTATTGTCTACGAGCAGTACTTC
NA,TRBJ1-1,NA,TRBV5-1,CASSLGQGKGWPEAFF,TGCGCCAGCAGCTTGGGGCAGGGGAAGGGTTGGCCTGAAGCTTTCTTT
NA,TRBJ2-2,TRBD2,TRBV7-9,CASSSRSARGGHTGELFF,TGTGCCAGCAGCTCCCGTTCGGCGCGGGGGGGCCACACCGGGGAGCTGTTTTTT